This TCR beta chain appears in the sequencing data of a study of T cells in Graves' hyperthyroidism and ophthalmopathy. Study-wide background: Blood from the periphery was taken at initial diagnosis, before any treatment.

V was trimmed by 10 bases and J by 6 bases, leaving 15 bases between them. CDR3 size: 12 residues. CDR1 SGHDN and CDR2 FVKESK come from the germline V gene. Regarding the study as a whole: Blood also contained most expanded thyroid clonotypes above 0.001.

This clonotype appeared many times. What it binds is unknown. Researchers barred patients who had uncontrolled infection, other autoimmune disease, pregnancy or lactation. Diagnoses were established using clinical symptoms, serum thyroxine and TRAb, thyroid ultrasound and orbital computed tomography. From RNA transcripts, TCR beta CDR3 regions were amplified. Researchers ran a first-round RT-PCR on the TCR CDR3 using the HTBI primer set. TCRdb reprocessed the multiplex PCR reads with MiXCR, giving one entry per CDR3 protein. The sample consists of some 420,000 distinct CDR3 sequences, approximately 13% of them appearing once.

The V and J genes are TRBV14 and TRBJ1-2; maybe TRBD1 (5 bases). Material: blood. The sequence came from a woman aged 18-29 years with Graves' hyperthyroidism. The DNA of the CDR3 is TGTGCCATCTCAGGGTGGTCGGATGGCTACACCTTC. Residues: CAISGWSDGYTF.